Given below is one T cell receptor beta chain in context. CDR1 is MGHRA, CDR2 YSYEKL, per germline. Trimming pared 0 bases from V and 2 bases from J, leaving 11 bases between. The CDR3 runs to 15 residues. The primer mix had 60 Vbeta and 13 Jbeta primers. Generated by immunoSEQ multiplex PCR, the TCRdb table keeps only in-frame clones and is missing some. There are around 80,000 clones in the sample; around 79% occur only once, and over 4.5% lies in the top ten. This sample is drawn from a study of cytomegalovirus exposure and HLA in healthy donors. This receptor was obtained from a man aged 18 to 29 in good health and CMV-seropositive. Material for sequencing was PBMCs. The V call is TRBV4-1, the J call TRBJ2-7; D is uncertain. The CDR3 spells CASSQDHGGAYEQYF. The CDR3 nucleotides read TGCGCCAGCAGCCAAGATCACGGCGGAGCCTACGAGCAGTACTTC.